One sample yielded the 20 T cell receptor beta chains listed below, sequenced in a study of T cell changes during pregnancy in multiple sclerosis. This table comes from immunoSEQ multiplex PCR, and its TCRdb copy is limited to in-frame clones, with some not included. The sample comprises 100,000 or so clones, almost 95% of which are singletons, and roughly 2.4% rests with the top ten. The sequencing here drew on peripheral blood, taken in the third trimester of pregnancy. These receptors all come from a female donor with multiple sclerosis, enrolled in a pregnancy study.

The chain recombines TRBV25-1 with TRBJ2-5, with 7 bases fitting TRBD1. The germline V gene has CDR1 MGHDK and CDR2 SYGVNS. This CDR3 contains 13 residues. V gave up 4 bases and J gave up 7 bases; unmatched junction bases: 6. CDR3: CASSGHRGRTQYF. The CDR3 DNA reads as TGTGCCAGCAGTGGTCACAGGGGCCGGACCCAGTACTTC.

This chain links TRBV18 with TRBJ2-7; D ambiguous. Germline-derived CDR1 and CDR2 are KGHSH and LQKENI. With 6 bases removed from V and 5 bases from J, the gap between germline ends came to 17 bases. The CDR3 covers 14 residues. This CDR3 reads CASSPRLGGHEQYF. In DNA, the CDR3 is TGTGCCAGCTCTCCGAGGTTAGGCGGCCACGAGCAGTACTTC.

The chain is built from TRBV28 and TRBJ1-1; 7 nucleotides align to TRBD1. The V gene end was trimmed by 4 bases and the J gene end by 11 bases; junction bases not matched to a gene: 7. This CDR3 comprises 12 residues. Germline V lookup: CDR1 MDHEN, CDR2 SYDVKM. This chain's CDR3 is CASSYIQGTAFF. CDR3 coding DNA: TGTGCCAGCAGTTACATACAGGGGACGGCTTTCTTT. Combining the CDR3 with reference TRBV28 and TRBJ1-1 gives the whole variable domain DVKVTQSSRYLVKRTGEKVFLECVQDMDHENMFWYRQDPGLGLRLIYFSYDVKMKEKGDIPEGYSVSREKKERFSLILESASTNQTSMYLCASSYIQGTAFFGQGTRLTVV.

The gene calls are TRBV7-2 and TRBJ2-1; possibly TRBD2 for D (5 bases). Per germline, CDR1 SGHTA and CDR2 FQGNSA. The CDR3 contains 12 residues. V lost 5 bases, J lost 9 bases, and 11 bases lay in between. DNA for the CDR3: TGTGCCAGCAGCCCCAGCGGTCTTGAGCAGTTCTTC. Protein sequence: CASSPSGLEQFF.

A single count supports this clone. The chain links TRBV2 to TRBJ2-1; 13 bases are a match to TRBD2. This CDR3 is 16 amino acids long. The trim removed 6 bases at V and 8 bases at J, leaving 10 bases unmatched. Germline V lookup: CDR1 SNHLY, CDR2 FYNNEI. Here the CDR3 reads CASRRLAGGSGDEQFF. The CDR3, as DNA: TGTGCCAGCAGGCGACTAGCGGGAGGAAGCGGGGATGAGCAGTTCTTC.

The rearrangement uses TRBV28 and TRBJ1-1, with TRBD1 as a possible D gene (6 bases). V lost 10 bases and J lost 0, with 15 bases in between. Germline CDR1 and CDR2: MDHEN and SYDVKM. This CDR3 is built from 14 residues. CDR3: CATVPGALNTEAFF. The DNA for the CDR3 is TGTGCCACCGTGCCAGGGGCTTTGAACACTGAAGCTTTCTTT. Complete variable domain (other parts from reference TRBV28 and TRBJ1-1): DVKVTQSSRYLVKRTGEKVFLECVQDMDHENMFWYRQDPGLGLRLIYFSYDVKMKEKGDIPEGYSVSREKKERFSLILESASTNQTSMYLCATVPGALNTEAFFGQGTRLTVV.

V is TRBV2 and J is TRBJ2-7, with TRBD1 matching 11 bases. The CDR3 is 15 residues long. V was clipped by 6 bases and J by 4 bases; unmatched bases: 8. Germline V gene lookup returns CDR1 SNHLY and CDR2 FYNNEI. CDR3 nucleotide sequence: TGTGCCAGCAGAGAGGACAGGGGGCTGGGGTACGAGCAGTACTTC. This codes for CASREDRGLGYEQYF.

The chain couples TRBV2 to TRBJ2-4; 9 bases are shared with TRBD1. Germline assignment: CDR1 SNHLY and CDR2 FYNNEI. V was clipped by 5 bases and J by 1 base; unmatched bases: 3. CDR3 size: 15 residues. The CDR3 nucleotides read TGTGCCAGCAGTTACAGGGGGCCTGCCAAAAACATTCAGTACTTC. Translating it yields CASSYRGPAKNIQYF. Filled out from reference TRBV2 and TRBJ2-4, the complete variable domain reads EPEVTQTPSHQVTQMGQEVILRCVPISNHLYFYWYRQILGQKVEFLVSFYNNEISEKSEIFDDQFSVERPDGSNFTLKIRSTKLEDSAMYFCASSYRGPAKNIQYFGAGTRLSVL.

This clone was observed a single time. The chain has TRBV30 and TRBJ1-5; D remains unclear. In germline, CDR1 is GTSNPN, CDR2 SVGIG (reference sequence). The CDR3 has 14 residues. V was trimmed by 0 bases and J by 0 bases, leaving 6 bases between them. Here the CDR3 DNA reads TGTGCCTGGAGTGTAACCGGTAGCAATCAGCCCCAGCATTTT. It is translated as CAWSVTGSNQPQHF.

This clone was seen once. The rearrangement uses TRBV9 and TRBJ2-3; TRBD2 aligns across 15 bases. Germline V lookup: CDR1 SGDLS, CDR2 YYNGEE. This CDR3 contains 17 residues. V shed 4 bases and J 1 base; nucleotides not matched to a gene: 4. This chain's CDR3 is CASSQGLAGGGTDTQYF. The CDR3 DNA sequence: TGTGCCAGCAGCCAGGGACTAGCGGGAGGCGGCACAGATACGCAGTATTTT.

V and J are TRBV19 and TRBJ1-4, with a weak D call TRBD1 (5 bases). The CDR3 is made up of 15 amino acids. V was trimmed by 5 bases and J by 7 bases, leaving 17 bases between them. CDR1 and CDR2 from the germline V gene are LNHDA and SQIVND (reference sequence). This CDR3 is CASSPGGSRTEKLFF. The CDR3 coding sequence is TGTGCCAGTAGTCCGGGGGGGTCTAGGACTGAAAAACTGTTTTTT.

The chain is built from TRBV6-6 and TRBJ1-5; the D gene is possibly TRBD1 (6 bases). The germline CDR1 and CDR2 sequences are MNHNY and SVGAGI (reference sequence). There are 15 residues in the CDR3. The V end lost 2 bases, the J end lost 0 bases, and 8 bases lay between the germline ends. The CDR3 coding sequence is TGTGCCAGCAGTTACATAGGGGGTAGCAATCAGCCCCAGCATTTT. Its translation is CASSYIGGSNQPQHF.

This chain links TRBV27 with TRBJ2-1; 11 bases fit TRBD2. CDR3 length: 16 residues. V shed 4 bases, J shed 1 base, and the junction held 3 bases outside the gene matches. Germline loops: CDR1 MNHEY, CDR2 SMNVEV (reference sequence). CDR3 sequence: CASSSLAGGSYNEQFF. The DNA of the CDR3 is TGTGCCAGCAGTTCTTTAGCGGGAGGGTCCTACAATGAGCAGTTCTTC.

The chain is built from TRBV6-5 and TRBJ1-2; D gene unclear. Trimming stripped 0 bases from V and 0 bases from J, with 8 bases between. CDR1 is MNHEY and CDR2 is SVGAGI in the germline V gene. The CDR3 is made up of 15 amino acids. CDR3 DNA sequence: TGTGCCAGCAGTTACTCTCTATCCTCTAACTATGGCTACACCTTC. It is translated as CASSYSLSSNYGYTF.

The chain combines TRBV27 with TRBJ1-2; no firm D call. CDR1 is MNHEY, CDR2 SMNVEV, per germline (reference sequence). The CDR3 spans 12 residues. V was shortened by 3 bases and J by 6 bases, with 8 bases between the two germline ends. The CDR3 loop reads CASSFPGDGYTF. CDR3 nucleotide sequence: TGTGCCAGCAGTTTCCCCGGGGATGGCTACACCTTC.

The chain joins TRBV5-6 to TRBJ1-5; D is uncertain. The CDR3 length is 16 residues. Between the trimmed V and J ends, which lost 4 bases and 4 bases, there was a span of 18 bases. In germline, CDR1 is SGHDT, CDR2 YYEEEE. DNA of the CDR3: TGTGCCAGCAGCCTGTGGACGGGGTACGGGAATCAGCCCCAGCATTTT. Residues: CASSLWTGYGNQPQHF.

This chain joins TRBV7-3 and TRBJ2-1; D call uncertain. Germline V gene lookup returns CDR1 SGHTA and CDR2 FQGTGA. The CDR3 has 17 amino acids. Between the trimmed V and J ends, which lost 4 bases and 0 bases, there was a span of 16 bases. The CDR3 protein is CASSYGFGPSSYNEQFF. The DNA for the CDR3 is TGTGCCAGCAGCTACGGGTTCGGTCCCAGCTCCTACAATGAGCAGTTCTTC.

The chain couples TRBV12-2 to TRBJ1-2; the table's D call, TRBD1, was not checked against the DNA. TRBV12-2 is a pseudogene locus. CDR3 size: 19 residues. The CDR3 protein is CASRPNCKPGQGSLHGYTF. Here the CDR3 DNA reads TGTGCAAGTCGCCCCAACTGTAAGCCGGGACAGGGAAGCTTGCATGGCTACACCTTC.

This rearrangement joins TRBV11-2 to TRBJ2-3; TRBD2 matches 9 bases. The CDR3 covers 15 residues. Per germline, CDR1 SGHAT and CDR2 FQNNGV. The V segment lost 1 base and the J segment 4 bases; nucleotides outside the gene matches: 3. The CDR3 DNA follows: TGTGCCAGCAGCTTAGTAGCGGGAGAGGCAGATACGCAGTATTTT. Translating gives CASSLVAGEADTQYF.

V gene TRBV4-1 combines with J gene TRBJ1-5; D is unclear. V gave up 0 bases and J gave up 0 bases, with 15 bases separating them. CDR3 length equals 18 residues. Germline V lookup: CDR1 MGHRA, CDR2 YSYEKL. The CDR3 nucleotides are TGCGCCAGCAGCCAAGAAATTCCAGGAGGATATAGCAATCAGCCCCAGCATTTT. It encodes CASSQEIPGGYSNQPQHF.